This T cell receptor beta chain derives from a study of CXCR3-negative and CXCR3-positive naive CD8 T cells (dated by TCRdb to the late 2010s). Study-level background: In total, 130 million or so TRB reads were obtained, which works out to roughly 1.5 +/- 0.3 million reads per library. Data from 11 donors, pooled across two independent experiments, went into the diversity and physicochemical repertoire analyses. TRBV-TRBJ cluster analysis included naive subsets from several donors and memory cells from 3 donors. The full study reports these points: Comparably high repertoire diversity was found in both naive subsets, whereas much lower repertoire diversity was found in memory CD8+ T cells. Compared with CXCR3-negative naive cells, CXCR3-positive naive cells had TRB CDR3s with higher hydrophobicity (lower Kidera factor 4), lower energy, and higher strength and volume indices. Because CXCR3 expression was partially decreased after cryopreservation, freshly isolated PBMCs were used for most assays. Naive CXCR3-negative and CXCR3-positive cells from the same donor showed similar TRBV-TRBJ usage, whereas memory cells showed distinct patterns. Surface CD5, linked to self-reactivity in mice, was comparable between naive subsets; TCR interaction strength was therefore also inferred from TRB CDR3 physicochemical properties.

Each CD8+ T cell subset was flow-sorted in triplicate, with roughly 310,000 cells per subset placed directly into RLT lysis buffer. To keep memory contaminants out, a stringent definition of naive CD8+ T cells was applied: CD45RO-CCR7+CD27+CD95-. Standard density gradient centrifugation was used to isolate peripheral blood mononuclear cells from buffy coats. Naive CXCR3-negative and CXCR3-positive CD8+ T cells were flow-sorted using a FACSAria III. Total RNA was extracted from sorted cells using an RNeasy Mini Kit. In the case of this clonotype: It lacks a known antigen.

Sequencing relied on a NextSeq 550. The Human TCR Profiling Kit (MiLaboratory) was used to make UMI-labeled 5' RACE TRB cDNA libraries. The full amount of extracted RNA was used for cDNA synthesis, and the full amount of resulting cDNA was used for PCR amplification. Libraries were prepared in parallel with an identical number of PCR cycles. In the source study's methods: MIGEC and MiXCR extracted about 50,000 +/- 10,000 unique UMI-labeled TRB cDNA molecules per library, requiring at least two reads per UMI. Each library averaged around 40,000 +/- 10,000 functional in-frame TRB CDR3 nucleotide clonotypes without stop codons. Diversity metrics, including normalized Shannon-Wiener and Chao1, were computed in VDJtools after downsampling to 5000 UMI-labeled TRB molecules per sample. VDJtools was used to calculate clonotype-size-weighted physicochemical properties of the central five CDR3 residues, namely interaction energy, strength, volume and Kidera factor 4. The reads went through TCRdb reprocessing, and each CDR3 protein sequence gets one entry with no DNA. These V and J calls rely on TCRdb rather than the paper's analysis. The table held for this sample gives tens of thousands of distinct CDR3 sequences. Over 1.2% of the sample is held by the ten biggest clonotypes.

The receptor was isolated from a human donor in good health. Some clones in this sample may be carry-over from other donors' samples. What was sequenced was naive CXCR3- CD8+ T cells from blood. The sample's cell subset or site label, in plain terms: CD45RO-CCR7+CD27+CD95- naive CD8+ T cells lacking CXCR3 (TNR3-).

The CDR3 protein: CASSPSDDNEQFF. The chain links TRBV6-6 with TRBJ2-1. The CDR3 runs 13 residues from the cysteine to the phenylalanine. The DNA is not on file. According to the germline V gene (reference sequence), CDR1 reads MNHNY and CDR2 reads SVGAGI.